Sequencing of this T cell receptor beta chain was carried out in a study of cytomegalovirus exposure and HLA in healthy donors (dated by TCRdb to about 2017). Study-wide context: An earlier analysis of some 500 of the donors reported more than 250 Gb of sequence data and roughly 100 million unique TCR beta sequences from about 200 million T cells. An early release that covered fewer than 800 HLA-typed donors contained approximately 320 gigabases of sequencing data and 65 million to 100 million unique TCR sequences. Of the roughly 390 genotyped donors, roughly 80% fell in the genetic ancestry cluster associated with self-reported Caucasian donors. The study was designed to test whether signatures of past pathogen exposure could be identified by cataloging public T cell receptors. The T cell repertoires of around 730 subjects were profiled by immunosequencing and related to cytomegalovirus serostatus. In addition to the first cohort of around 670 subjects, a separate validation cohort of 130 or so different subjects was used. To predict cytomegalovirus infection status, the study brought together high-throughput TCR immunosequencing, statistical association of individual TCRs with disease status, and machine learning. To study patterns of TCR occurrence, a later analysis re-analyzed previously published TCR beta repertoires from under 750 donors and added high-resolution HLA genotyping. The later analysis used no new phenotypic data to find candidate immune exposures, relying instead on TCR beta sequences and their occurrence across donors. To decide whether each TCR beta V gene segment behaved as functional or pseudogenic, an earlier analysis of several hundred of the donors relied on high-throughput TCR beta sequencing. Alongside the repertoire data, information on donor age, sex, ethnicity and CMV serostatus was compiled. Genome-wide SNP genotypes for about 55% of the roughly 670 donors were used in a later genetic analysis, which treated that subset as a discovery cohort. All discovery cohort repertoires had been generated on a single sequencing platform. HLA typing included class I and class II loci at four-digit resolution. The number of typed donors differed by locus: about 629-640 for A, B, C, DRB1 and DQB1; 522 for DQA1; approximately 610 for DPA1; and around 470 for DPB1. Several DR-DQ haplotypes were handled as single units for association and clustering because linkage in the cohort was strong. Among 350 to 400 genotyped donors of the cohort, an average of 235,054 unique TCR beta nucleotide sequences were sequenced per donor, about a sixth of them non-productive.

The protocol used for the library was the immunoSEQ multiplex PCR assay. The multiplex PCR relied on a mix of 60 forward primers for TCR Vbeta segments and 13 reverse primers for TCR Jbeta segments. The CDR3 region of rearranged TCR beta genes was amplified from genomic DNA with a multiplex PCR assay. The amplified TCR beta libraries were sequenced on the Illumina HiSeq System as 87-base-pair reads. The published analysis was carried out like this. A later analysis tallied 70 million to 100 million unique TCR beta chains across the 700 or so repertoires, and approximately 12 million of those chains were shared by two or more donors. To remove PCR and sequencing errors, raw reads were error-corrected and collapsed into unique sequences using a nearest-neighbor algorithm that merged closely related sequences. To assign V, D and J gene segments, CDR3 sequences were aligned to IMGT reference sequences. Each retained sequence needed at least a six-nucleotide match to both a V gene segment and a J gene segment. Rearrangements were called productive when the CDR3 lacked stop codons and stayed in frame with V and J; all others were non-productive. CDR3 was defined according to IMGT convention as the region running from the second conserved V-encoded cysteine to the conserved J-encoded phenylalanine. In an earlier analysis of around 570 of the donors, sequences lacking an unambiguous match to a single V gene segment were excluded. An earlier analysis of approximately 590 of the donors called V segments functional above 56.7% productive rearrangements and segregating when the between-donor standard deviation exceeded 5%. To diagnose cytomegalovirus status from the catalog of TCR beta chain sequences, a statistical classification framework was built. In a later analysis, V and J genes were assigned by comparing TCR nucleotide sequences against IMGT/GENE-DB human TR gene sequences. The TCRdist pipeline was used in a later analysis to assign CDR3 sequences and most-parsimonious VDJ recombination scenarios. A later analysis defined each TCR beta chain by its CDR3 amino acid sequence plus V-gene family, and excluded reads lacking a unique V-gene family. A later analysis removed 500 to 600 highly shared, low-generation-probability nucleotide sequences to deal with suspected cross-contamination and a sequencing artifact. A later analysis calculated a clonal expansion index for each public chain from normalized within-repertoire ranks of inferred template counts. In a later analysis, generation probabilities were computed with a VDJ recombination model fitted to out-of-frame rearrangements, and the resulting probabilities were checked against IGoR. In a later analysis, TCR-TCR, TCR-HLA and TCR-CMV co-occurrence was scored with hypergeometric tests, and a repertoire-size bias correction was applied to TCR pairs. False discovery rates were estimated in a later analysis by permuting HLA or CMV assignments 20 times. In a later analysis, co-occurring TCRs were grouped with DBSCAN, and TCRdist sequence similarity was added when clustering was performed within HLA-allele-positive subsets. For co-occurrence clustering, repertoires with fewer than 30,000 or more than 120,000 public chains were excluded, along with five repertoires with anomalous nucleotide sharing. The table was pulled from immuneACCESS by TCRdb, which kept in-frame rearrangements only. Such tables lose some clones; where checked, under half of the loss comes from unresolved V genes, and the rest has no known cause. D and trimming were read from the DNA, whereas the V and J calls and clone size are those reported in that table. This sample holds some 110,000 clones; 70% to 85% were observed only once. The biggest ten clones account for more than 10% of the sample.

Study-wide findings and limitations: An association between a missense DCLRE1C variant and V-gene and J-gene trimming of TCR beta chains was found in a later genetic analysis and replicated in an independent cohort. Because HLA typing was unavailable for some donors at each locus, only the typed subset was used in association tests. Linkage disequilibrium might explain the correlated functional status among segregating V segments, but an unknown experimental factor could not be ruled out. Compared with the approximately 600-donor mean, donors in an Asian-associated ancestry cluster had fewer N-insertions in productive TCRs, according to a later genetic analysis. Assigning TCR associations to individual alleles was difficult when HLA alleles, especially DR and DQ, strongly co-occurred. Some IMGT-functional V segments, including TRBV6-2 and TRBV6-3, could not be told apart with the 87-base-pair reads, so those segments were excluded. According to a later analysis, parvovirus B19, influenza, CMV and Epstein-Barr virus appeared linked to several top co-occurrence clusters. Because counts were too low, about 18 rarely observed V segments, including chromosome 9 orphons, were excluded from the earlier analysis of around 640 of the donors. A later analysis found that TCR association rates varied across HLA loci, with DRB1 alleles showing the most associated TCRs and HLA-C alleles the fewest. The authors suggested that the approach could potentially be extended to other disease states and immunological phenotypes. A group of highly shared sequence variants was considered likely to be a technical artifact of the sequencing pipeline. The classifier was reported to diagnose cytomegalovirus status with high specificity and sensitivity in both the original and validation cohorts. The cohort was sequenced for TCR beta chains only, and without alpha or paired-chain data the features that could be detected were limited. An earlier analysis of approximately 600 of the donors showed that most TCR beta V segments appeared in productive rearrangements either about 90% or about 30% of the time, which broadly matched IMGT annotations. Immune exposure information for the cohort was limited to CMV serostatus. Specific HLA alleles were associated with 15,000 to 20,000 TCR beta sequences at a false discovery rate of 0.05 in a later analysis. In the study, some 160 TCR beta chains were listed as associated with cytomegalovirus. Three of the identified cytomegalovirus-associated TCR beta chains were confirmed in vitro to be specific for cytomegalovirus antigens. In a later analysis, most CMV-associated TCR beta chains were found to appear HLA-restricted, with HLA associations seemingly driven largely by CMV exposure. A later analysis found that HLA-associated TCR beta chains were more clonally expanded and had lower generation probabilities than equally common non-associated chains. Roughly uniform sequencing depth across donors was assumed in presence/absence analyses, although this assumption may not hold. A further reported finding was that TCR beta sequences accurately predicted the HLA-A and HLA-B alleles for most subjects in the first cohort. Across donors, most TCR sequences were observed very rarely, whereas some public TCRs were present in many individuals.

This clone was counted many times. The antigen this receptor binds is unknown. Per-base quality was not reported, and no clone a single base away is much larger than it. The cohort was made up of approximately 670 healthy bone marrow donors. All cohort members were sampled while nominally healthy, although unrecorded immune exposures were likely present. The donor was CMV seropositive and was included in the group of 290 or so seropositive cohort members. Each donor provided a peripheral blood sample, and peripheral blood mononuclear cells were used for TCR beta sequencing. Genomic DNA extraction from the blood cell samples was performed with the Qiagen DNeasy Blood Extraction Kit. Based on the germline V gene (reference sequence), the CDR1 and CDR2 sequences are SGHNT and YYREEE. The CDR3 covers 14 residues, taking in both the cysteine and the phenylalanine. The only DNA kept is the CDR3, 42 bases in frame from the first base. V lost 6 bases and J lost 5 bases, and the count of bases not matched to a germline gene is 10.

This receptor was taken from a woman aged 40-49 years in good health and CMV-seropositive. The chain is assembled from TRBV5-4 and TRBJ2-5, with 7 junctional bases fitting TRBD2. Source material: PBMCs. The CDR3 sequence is CASTRDYISETQYF. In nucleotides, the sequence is TGTGCCAGCACCCGGGACTATATTTCGGAGACCCAGTACTTC. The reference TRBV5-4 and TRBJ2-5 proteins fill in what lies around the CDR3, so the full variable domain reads ETGVTQSPTHLIKTRGQQVTLRCSSQSGHNTVSWYQQALGQGPQFIFQYYREEENGRGNFPPRFSGLQFPNYSSELNVNALELDDSALYLCASTRDYISETQYFGPGTRLLVL.